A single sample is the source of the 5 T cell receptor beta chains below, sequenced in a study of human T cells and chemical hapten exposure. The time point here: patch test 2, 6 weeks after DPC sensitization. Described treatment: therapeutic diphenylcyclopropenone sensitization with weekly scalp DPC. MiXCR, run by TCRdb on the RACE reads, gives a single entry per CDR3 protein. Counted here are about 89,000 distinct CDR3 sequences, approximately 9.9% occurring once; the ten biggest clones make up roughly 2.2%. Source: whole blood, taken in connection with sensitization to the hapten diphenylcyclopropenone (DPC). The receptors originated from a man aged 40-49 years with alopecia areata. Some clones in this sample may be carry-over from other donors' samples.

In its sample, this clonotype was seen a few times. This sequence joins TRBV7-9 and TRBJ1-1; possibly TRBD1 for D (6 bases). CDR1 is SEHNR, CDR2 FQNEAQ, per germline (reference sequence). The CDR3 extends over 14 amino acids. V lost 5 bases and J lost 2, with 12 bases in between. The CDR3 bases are TGTGCCAGCAGCCCCGGACAGACTAACACTGAAGCTTTCTTT. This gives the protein CASSPGQTNTEAFF.

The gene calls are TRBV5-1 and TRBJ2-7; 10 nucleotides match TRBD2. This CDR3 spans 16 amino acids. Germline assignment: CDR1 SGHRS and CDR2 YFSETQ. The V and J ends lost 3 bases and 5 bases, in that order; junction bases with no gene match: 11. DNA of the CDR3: TGCGCCAGCAGCTCAGCTACAGCGGGAGGGTCCCACGAGCAGTACTTC. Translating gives CASSSATAGGSHEQYF.

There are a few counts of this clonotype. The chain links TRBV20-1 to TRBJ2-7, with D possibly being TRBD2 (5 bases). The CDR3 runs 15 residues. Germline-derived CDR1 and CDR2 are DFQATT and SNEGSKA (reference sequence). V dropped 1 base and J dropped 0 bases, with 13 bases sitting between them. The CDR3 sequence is CSARARRSPSYEQYF. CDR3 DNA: TGCAGTGCTAGAGCCCGGAGGTCCCCCTCCTACGAGCAGTACTTC.

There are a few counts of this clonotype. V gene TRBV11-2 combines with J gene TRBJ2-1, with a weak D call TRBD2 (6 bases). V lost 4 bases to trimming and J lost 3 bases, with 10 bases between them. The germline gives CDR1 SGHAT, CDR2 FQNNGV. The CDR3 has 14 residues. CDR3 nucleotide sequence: TGTGCCAGCAGCTCTAGCGTCGGCTACAATGAGCAGTTCTTC. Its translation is CASSSSVGYNEQFF.

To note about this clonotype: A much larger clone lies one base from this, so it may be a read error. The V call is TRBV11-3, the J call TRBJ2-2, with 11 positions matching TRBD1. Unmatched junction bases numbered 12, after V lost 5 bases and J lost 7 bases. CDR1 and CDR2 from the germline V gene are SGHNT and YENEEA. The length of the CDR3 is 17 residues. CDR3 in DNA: TGTGCCAGCAGCCCCCTGGACAGGGGGCGCTTCGGCGGGGAGCTGTTTTTT. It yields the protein CASSPLDRGRFGGELFF.